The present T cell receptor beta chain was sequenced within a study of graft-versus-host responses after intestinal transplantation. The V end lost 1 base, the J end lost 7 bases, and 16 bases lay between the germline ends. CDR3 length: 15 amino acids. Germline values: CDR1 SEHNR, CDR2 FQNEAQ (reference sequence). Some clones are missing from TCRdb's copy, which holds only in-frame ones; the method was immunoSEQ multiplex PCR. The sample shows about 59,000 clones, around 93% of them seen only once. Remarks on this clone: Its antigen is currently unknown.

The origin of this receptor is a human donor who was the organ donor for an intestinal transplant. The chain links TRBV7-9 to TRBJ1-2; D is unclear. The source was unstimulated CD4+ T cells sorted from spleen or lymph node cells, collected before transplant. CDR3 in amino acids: CASSLGAAGSRGYTF. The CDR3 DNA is TGTGCCAGCAGCTTAGGGGCTGCGGGGTCGCGTGGCTACACCTTC.